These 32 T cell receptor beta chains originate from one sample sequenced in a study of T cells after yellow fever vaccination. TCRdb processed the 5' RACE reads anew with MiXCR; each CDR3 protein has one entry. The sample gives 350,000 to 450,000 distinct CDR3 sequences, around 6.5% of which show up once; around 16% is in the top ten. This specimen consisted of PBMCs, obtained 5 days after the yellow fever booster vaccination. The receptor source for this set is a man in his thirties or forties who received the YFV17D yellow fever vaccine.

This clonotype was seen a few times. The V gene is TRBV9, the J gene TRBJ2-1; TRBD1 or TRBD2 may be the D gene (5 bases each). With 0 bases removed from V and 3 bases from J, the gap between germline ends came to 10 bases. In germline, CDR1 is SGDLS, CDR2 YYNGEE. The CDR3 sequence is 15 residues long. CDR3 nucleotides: TGTGCCAGCAGCGTAGGTGGGACCTTCTACAATGAGCAGTTCTTC. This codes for CASSVGGTFYNEQFF.

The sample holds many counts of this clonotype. The CDR3 DNA follows: TGTGCCAGCAGTCGCCGCAGGGGGAACACCGGGGAGCTGTTTTTT. Translation: CASSRRRGNTGELFF. The chain links TRBV12-3 or TRBV12-4 to TRBJ2-2; weak D call: TRBD1 (6 bases). The CDR3 is made up of 15 amino acids. V was trimmed by 5 bases and J by 1 base, leaving 11 bases between them.

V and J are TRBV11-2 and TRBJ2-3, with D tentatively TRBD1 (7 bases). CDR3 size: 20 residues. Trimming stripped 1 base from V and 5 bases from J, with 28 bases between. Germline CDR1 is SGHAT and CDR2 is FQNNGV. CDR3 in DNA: TGTGCCAGCAGCTTAGGAGGGGGCACGTCGACCACCCTGGGGGGAGATACGCAGTATTTT. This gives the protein CASSLGGGTSTTLGGDTQYF.

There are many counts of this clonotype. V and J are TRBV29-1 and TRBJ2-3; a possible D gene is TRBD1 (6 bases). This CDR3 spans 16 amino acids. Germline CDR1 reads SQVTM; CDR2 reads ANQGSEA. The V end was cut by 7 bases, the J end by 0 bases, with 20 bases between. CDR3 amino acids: CSARITGRRSTDTQYF. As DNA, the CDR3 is TGCAGCGCCCGTATTACAGGGCGAAGGAGCACAGATACGCAGTATTTT.

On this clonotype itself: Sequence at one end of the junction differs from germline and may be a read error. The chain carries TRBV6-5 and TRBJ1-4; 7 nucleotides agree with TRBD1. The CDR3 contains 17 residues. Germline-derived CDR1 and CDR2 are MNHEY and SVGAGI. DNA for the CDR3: TGTGCCAGCAGTTACGAAGCCCGTTGGCAGGGGGGTGAAAGACTGTTTTTT. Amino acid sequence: CASSYEARWQGGERLFF.

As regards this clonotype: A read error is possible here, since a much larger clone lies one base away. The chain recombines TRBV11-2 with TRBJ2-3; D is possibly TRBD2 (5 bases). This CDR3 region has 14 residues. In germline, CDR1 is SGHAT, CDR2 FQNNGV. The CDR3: CASRSGLSEDPHYF. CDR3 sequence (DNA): TGTGCCAGCAGGTCTGGACTTAGTGAGGATCCGCACTATTTT. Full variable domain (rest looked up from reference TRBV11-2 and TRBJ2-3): EAGVAQSPRYKIIEKRQSVAFWCNPISGHATLYWYQQILGQGPKLLIQFQNNGVVDDSQLPKDRFSAERLKGVDSTLKIQPAKLEDSAVYLCASRSGLSEDPHYFGPGTRLTVL.

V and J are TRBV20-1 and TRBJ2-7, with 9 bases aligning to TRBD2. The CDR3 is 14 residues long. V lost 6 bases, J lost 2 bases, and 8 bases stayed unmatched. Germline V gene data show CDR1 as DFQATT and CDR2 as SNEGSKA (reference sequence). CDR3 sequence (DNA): TGCAGTGCGGACGGCGGGAGGGCCGCCTACGAGCAGTACTTC. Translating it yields CSADGGRAAYEQYF.

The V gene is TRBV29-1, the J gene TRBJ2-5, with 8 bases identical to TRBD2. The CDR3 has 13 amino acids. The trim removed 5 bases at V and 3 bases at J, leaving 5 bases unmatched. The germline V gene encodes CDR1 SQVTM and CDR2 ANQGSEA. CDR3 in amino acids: CSVSGTSKETQYF. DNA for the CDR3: TGCAGCGTTTCCGGGACTAGTAAAGAGACCCAGTACTTC.

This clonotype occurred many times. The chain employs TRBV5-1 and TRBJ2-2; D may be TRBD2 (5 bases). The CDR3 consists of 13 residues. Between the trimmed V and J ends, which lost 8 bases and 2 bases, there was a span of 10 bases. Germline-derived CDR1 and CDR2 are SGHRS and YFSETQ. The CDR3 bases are TGCGCCAGTGGGAGTGATAACACCGGGGAGCTGTTTTTT. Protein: CASGSDNTGELFF.

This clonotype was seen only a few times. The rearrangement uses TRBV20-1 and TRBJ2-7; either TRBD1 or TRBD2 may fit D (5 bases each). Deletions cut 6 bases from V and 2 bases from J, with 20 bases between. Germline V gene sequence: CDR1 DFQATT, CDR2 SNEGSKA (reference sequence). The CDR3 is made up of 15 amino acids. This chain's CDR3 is CSADRWDESAYEQYF. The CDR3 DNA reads TGCAGTGCAGACCGGTGGGACGAGTCCGCCTACGAGCAGTACTTC.

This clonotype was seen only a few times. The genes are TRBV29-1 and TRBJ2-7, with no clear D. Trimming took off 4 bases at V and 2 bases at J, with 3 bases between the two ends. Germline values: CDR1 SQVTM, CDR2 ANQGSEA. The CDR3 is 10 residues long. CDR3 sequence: CSVVAYEQYF. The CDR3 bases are TGCAGCGTTGTCGCCTACGAGCAGTACTTC.

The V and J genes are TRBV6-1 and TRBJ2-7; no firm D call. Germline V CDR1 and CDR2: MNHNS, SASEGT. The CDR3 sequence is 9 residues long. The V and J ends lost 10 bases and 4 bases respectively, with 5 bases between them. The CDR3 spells CATSYEQYF. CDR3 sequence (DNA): TGTGCCACCTCGTACGAGCAGTACTTC.

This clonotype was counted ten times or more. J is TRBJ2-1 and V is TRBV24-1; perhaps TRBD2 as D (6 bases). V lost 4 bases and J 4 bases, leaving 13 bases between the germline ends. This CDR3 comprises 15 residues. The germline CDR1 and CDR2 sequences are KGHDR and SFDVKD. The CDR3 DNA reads TGTGCCACCAGTGAAGTGGGAGGTATTTACAATGAGCAGTTCTTC. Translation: CATSEVGGIYNEQFF.

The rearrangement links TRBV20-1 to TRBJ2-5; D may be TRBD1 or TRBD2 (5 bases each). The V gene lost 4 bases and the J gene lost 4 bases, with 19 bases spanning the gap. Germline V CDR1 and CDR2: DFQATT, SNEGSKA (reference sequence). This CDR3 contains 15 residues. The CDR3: CSAKRTGTGPETQYF. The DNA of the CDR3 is TGCAGTGCTAAACGGACCGGGACGGGCCCAGAGACCCAGTACTTC.

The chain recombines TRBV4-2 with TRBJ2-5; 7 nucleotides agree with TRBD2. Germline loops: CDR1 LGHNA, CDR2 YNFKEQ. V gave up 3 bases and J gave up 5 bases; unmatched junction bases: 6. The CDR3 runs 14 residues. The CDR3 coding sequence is TGTGCCAGCAGCCAGGGGGGGGAGGCGGAGACCCAGTACTTC. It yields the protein CASSQGGEAETQYF.

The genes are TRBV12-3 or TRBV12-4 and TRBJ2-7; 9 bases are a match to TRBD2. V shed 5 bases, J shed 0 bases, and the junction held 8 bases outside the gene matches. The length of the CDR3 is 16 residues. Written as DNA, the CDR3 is TGTGCCAGCAGTGACCCTAGCGGGGCAAGCTCCTACGAGCAGTACTTC. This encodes CASSDPSGASSYEQYF.

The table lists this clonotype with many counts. The CDR3 reads CASSGEQGGDTQYF. The CDR3 nucleotides read TGTGCCAGCAGTGGAGAACAGGGGGGGGATACGCAGTATTTT. The gene calls are TRBV25-1 and TRBJ2-3; D perhaps matches TRBD1 (8 bases). Germline V CDR1 and CDR2: MGHDK, SYGVNS. V dropped 4 bases and J dropped 6 bases, with 14 bases sitting between them. There are 14 residues in the CDR3.

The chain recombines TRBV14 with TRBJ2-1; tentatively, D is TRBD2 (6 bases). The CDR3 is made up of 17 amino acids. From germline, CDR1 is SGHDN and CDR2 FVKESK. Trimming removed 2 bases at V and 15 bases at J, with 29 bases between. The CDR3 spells CASSQPSEGTGLFGPFF. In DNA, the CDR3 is TGTGCCAGCAGCCAACCTAGCGAGGGAACAGGTCTCTTCGGCCCGTTCTTC.

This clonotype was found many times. In DNA form, the CDR3 reads TGCGCCAGCACCCAAGGCGGGATAAGCTATGGCTACACCTTC. It codes for CASTQGGISYGYTF. The rearrangement joins TRBV10-2 to TRBJ1-2; no definite D call. Germline values: CDR1 WSHSY, CDR2 SAAADI. The CDR3 contains 14 residues. With 7 bases removed from V and 4 bases from J, the gap between germline ends came to 16 bases.

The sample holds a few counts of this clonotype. This CDR3 reads CSAFRGHSNQPQHF. The DNA of the CDR3 is TGCAGTGCTTTCCGCGGGCATAGCAATCAGCCCCAGCATTTT. The gene calls are TRBV20-1 and TRBJ1-5, with D unresolved. The CDR3 length is 14 residues. CDR1 and CDR2 from the germline V gene are DFQATT and SNEGSKA (reference sequence). Trimming took off 5 bases at V and 0 bases at J, with 11 bases between the two ends.

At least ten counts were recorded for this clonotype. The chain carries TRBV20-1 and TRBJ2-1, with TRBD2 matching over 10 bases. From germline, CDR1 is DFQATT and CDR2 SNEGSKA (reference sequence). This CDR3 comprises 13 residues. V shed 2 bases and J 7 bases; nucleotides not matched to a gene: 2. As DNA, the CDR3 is TGCAGTGCTAGACTAGCGGGAGTAAATGAGCAGTTCTTC. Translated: CSARLAGVNEQFF.

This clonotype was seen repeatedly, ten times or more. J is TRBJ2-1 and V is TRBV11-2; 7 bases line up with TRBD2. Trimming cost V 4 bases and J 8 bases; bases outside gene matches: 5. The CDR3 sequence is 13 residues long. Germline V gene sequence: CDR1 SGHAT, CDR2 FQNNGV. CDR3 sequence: CASSYAGVDEQFF. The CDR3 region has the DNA TGTGCCAGCAGCTATGCGGGAGTCGATGAGCAGTTCTTC.

The CDR3: CAIHSSGSYEQYF. CDR3 DNA sequence: TGTGCCATCCACTCTAGCGGGAGTTACGAGCAGTACTTC. The rearrangement uses TRBV28 and TRBJ2-7; 10 nucleotides match TRBD2. Germline CDR1 and CDR2: MDHEN and SYDVKM. The V and J ends lost 10 bases and 4 bases, in that order; junction bases with no gene match: 7. The CDR3 consists of 13 residues.

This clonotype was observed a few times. The CDR3 coding sequence is TGTGCCAGCAGCCACGGACAGGGTCCTAGGGAGAACTCCTACGAGCAGTACTTC. It translates to CASSHGQGPRENSYEQYF. The J gene is TRBJ2-7, the V gene TRBV3-1, with 8 bases aligning to TRBD1. The CDR3 is 18 residues long. The J segment lost 0 bases and the V segment lost 3 bases, leaving 13 bases of the junction unmatched. The germline V gene has CDR1 LGHDT and CDR2 YNNKEL (reference sequence).

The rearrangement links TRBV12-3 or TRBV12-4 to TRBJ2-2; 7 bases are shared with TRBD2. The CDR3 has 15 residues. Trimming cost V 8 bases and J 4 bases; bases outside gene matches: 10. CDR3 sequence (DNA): TGTGCCAGCCTCCCCGGGAGGCGCGTCACCGGGGAGCTGTTTTTT. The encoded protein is CASLPGRRVTGELFF.

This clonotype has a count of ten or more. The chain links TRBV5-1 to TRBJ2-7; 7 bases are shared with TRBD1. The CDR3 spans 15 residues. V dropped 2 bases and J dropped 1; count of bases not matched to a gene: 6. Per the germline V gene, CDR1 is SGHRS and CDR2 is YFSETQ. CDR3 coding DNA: TGCGCCAGCAGCTTAAGAGAGGGGGCTTCCTACGAGCAGTACTTC. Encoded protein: CASSLREGASYEQYF.

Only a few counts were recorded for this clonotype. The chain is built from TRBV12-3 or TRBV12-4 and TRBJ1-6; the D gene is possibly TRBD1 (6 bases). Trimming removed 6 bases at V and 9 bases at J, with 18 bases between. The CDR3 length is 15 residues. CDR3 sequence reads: CASRLGGKRGSPLHF. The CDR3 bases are TGTGCCAGCAGGTTGGGGGGCAAGAGAGGTTCACCCCTCCACTTT.

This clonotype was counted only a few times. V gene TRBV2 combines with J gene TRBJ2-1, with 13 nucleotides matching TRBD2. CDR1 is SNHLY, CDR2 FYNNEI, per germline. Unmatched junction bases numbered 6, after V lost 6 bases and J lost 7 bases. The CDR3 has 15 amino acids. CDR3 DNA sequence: TGTGCCAGCAGGCCGAGGACTAGCGGGAGAAATGAGCAGTTCTTC. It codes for CASRPRTSGRNEQFF.

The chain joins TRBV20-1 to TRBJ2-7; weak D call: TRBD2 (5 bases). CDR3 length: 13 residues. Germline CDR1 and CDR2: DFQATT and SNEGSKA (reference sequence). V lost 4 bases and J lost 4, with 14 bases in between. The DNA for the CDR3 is TGCAGTGCTACGACTACCCGCCCGTACGAGCAGTACTTC. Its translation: CSATTTRPYEQYF.

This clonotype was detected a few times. In nucleotides, the CDR3 is TGTGCCAGCAGTTTAGCGGGGTCCCTTAGCACAGATACGCAGTATTTT. As protein: CASSLAGSLSTDTQYF. The chain recombines TRBV12-3 or TRBV12-4 with TRBJ2-3; no definite D call. The CDR3 is 16 amino acids. V was pared by 0 bases and J by 0 bases, with 10 bases between.

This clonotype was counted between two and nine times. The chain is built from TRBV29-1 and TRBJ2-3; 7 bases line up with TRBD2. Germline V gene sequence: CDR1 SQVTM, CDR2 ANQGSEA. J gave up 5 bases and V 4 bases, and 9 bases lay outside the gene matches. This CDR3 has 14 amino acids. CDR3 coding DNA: TGCAGCGTTGTTTGGGGGACTACCCAAGATACGCAGTATTTT. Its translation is CSVVWGTTQDTQYF.

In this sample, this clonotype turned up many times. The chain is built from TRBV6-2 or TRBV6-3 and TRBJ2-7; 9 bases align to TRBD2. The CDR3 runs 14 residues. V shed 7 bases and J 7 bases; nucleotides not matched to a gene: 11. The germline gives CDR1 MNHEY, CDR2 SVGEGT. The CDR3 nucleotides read TGTGCCAGCACCCGAGCGGGGGGATCGGGGGAGCAGTACTTC. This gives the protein CASTRAGGSGEQYF.